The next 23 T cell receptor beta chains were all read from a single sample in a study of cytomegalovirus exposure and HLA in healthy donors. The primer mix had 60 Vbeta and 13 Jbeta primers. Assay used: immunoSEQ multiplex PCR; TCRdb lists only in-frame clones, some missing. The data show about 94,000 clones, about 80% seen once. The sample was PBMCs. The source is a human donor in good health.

CDR3 residues: CASSLSSFAETQYF. CDR3 nucleotides: TGTGCCAGCAGCTTGAGTTCTTTCGCGGAGACCCAGTACTTC. The rearrangement joins TRBV7-9 to TRBJ2-5; D not certain. Trimming left V 3 bases short and J 5 bases short, with 13 bases between. The CDR3 consists of 14 residues. Germline V gene sequence: CDR1 SEHNR, CDR2 FQNEAQ (reference sequence). Full variable domain (rest looked up from reference TRBV7-9 and TRBJ2-5): DTGVSQNPRHKITKRGQNVTFRCDPISEHNRLYWYRQTLGQGPEFLTYFQNEAQLEKSRLLSDRFSAERPKGSFSTLEIQRTEQGDSAMYLCASSLSSFAETQYFGPGTRLLVL.

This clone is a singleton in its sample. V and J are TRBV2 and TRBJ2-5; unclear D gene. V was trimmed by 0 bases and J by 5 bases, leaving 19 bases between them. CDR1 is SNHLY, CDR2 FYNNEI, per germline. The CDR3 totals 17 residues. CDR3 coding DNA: TGTGCCAGCAGTGAAGCGCTTCGGGTACTCTCCGGGGAGACCCAGTACTTC. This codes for CASSEALRVLSGETQYF.

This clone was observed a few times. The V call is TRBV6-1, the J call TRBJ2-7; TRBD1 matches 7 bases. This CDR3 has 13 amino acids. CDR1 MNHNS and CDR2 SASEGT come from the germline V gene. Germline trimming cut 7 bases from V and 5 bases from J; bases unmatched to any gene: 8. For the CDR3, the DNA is TGTGCCAGCATAGCCAGGGGGAACAACGAGCAGTACTTC. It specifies CASIARGNNEQYF.

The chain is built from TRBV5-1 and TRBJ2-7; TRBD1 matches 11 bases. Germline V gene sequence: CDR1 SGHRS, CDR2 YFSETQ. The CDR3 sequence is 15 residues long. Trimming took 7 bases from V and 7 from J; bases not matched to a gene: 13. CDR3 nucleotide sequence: TGCGCCAGCCAGCGGGGTGGACAGGGGGCTAGTGAGCAGTACTTC. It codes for CASQRGGQGASEQYF.

For the CDR3, the DNA is TGTGCCAGCAGTTACTCGGGGGGACAGGGCTATGGCTACACCTTC. Translated, it gives CASSYSGGQGYGYTF. The rearrangement uses TRBV6-6 and TRBJ1-2; TRBD1 agrees at 9 bases. V was clipped by 0 bases and J by 4 bases; unmatched bases: 3. The CDR3 is 15 amino acids. CDR1 and CDR2 (germline): MNHNY, SVGAGI (reference sequence).

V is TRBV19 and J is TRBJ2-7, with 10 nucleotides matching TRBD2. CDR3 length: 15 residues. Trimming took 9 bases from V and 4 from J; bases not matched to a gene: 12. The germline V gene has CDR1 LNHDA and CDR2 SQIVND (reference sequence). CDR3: CARSRASGSSYEQYF. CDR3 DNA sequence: TGTGCCAGAAGCCGGGCTAGCGGGAGTTCATACGAGCAGTACTTC.

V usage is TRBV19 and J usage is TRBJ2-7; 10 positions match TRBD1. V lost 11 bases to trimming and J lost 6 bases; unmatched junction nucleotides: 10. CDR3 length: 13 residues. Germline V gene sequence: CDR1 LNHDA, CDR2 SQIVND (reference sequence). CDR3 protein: CASNGQGVGEQYF. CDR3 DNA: TGTGCCTCCAACGGACAGGGGGTGGGCGAGCAGTACTTC. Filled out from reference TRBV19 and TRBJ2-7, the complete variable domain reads DGGITQSPKYLFRKEGQNVTLSCEQNLNHDAMYWYRQDPGQGLRLIYYSQIVNDFQKGDIAEGYSVSREKKESFPLTVTSAQKNPTAFYLCASNGQGVGEQYFGPGTRLTVT.

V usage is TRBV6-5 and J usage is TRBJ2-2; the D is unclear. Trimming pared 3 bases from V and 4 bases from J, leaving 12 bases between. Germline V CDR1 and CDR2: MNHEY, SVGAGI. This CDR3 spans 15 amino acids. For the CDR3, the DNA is TGTGCCAGCAGTTATCAGCGACCGGGCACCGGGGAGCTGTTTTTT. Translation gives CASSYQRPGTGELFF.

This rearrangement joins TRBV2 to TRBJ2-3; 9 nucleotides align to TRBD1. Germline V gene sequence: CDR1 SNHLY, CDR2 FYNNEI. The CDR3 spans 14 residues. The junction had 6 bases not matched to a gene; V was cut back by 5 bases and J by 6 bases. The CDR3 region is CASSKTGGVDTQYF. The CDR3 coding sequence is TGTGCCAGCAGTAAGACAGGGGGGGTGGATACGCAGTATTTT.

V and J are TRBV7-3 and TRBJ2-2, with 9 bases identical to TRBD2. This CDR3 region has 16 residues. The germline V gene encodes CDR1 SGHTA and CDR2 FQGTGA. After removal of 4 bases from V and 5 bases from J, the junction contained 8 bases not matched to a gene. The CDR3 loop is CASSSSGGRGTGELFF. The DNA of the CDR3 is TGTGCCAGCAGCTCTTCGGGCGGGAGGGGAACCGGGGAGCTGTTTTTT.

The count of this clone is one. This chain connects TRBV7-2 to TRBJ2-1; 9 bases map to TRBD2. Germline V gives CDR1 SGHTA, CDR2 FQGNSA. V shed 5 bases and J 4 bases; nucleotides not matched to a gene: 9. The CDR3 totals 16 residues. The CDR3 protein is CASSLGGAGGYNEQFF. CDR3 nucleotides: TGTGCCAGCAGCCTAGGTGGAGCGGGGGGTTACAATGAGCAGTTCTTC.

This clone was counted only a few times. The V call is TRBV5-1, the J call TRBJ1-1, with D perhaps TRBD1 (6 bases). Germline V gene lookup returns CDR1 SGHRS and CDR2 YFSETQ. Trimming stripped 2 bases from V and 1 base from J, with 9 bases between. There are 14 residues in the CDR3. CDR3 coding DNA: TGCGCCAGCAGCTTTAAGGACAGGAACACTGAAGCTTTCTTT. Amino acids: CASSFKDRNTEAFF.

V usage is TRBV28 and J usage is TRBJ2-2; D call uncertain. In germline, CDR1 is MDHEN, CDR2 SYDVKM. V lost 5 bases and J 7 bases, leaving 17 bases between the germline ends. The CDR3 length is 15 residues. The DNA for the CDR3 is TGTGCCAGCAGTACCCTGGCCCCCCGAGGCGGGGAGCTGTTTTTT. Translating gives CASSTLAPRGGELFF. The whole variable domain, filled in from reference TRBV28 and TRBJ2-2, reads DVKVTQSSRYLVKRTGEKVFLECVQDMDHENMFWYRQDPGLGLRLIYFSYDVKMKEKGDIPEGYSVSREKKERFSLILESASTNQTSMYLCASSTLAPRGGELFFGEGSRLTVL.

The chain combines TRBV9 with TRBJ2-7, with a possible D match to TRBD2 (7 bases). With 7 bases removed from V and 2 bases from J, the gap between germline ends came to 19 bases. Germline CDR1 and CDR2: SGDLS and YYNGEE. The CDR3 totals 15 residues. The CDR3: CASSTGGGSPYEQYF. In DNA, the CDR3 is TGTGCCAGCTCAACCGGGGGCGGGAGTCCCTACGAGCAGTACTTC.

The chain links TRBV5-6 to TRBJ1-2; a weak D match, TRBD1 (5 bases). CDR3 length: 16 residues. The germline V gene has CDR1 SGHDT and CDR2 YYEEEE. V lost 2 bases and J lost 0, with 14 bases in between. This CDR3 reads CASSFGHRPTNYGYTF. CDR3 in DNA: TGTGCCAGCAGCTTTGGGCACAGGCCGACTAACTATGGCTACACCTTC.

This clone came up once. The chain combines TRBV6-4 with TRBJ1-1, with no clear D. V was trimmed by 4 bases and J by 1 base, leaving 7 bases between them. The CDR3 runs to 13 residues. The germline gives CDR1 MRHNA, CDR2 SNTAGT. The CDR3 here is CASSVGGNTEAFF. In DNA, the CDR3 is TGTGCCAGCAGTGTCGGCGGGAACACTGAAGCTTTCTTT.

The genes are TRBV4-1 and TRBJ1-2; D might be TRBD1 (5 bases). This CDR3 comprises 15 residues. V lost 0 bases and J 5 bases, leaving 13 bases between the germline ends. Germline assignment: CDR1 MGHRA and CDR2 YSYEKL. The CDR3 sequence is CASSQEQGLGYGYTF. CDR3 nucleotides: TGCGCCAGCAGCCAAGAGCAGGGCCTTGGGTATGGCTACACCTTC.

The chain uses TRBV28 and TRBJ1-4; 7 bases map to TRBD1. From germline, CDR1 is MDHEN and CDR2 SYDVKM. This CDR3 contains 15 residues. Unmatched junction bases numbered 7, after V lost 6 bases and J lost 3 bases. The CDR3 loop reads CASSDPGQPNEKLFF. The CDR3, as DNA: TGTGCCAGCAGCGACCCGGGACAGCCTAATGAAAAACTGTTTTTT.

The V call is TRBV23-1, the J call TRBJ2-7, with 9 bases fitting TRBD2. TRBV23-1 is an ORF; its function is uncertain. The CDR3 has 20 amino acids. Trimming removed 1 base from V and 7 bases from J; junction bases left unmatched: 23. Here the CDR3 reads CASSQFNPRAILAGRREQYF. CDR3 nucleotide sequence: TGCGCCAGCAGTCAATTTAACCCCCGGGCTATCCTAGCGGGGCGGCGGGAGCAGTACTTC.

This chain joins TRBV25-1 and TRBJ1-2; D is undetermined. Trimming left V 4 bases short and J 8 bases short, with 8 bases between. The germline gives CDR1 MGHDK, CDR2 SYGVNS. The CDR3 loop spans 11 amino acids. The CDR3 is CASSAISGYTF. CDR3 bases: TGTGCCAGCAGTGCTATCTCGGGCTACACCTTC.

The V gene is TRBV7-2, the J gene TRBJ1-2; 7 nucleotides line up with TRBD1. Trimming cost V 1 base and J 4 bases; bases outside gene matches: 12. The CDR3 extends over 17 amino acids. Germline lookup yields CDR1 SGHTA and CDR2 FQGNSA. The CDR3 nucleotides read TGTGCCAGCAGCTTAGTAGGGGGTACAGGGGAAGCCTATGGCTACACCTTC. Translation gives CASSLVGGTGEAYGYTF. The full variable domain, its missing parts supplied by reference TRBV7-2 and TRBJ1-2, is GAGVSQSPSNKVTEKGKDVELRCDPISGHTALYWYRQSLGQGLEFLIYFQGNSAPDKSGLPSDRFSAERTGGSVSTLTIQRTQQEDSAVYLCASSLVGGTGEAYGYTFGSGTRLTVV.

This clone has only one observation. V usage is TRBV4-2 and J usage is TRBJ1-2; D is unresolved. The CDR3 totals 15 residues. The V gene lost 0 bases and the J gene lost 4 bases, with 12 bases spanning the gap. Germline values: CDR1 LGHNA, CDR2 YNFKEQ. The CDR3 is CASSQESPQSYGYTF. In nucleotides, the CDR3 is TGTGCCAGCAGCCAAGAGTCCCCCCAGTCCTATGGCTACACCTTC.

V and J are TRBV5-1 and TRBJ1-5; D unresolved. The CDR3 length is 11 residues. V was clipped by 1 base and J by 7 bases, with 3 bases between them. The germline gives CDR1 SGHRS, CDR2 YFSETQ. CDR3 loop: CASSLSQPQHF. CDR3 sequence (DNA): TGCGCCAGCAGCTTGTCACAGCCCCAGCATTTT.